The rows below give T cell receptor beta chains drawn from one sample of a study of patients and donors after allogeneic stem cell transplantation. TCRdb recomputed calls from the RT-PCR reads with MiXCR, one row per CDR3 protein. The sample contains about 200,000 distinct CDR3 sequences, over 30% of which appear only once. Sequencing was performed on blood, either unsorted or a sorted T cell fraction (not recorded which). Receptor source: a human donor who was either an allogeneic HSCT recipient or a stem cell or donor lymphocyte infusion donor (not recorded which). It is not recorded whose cells these are; they may come from a transplant donor. Each CDR3 is given with its conserved first and last residue. The D gene is left open where the match is weak. Not every row has a clone size; where given, it reads once, few, many or a size class.

clone_size: NA
j_call: TRBJ1-6
v_call: TRBV5-1
cdr3_length: 14
d_call: TRBD1
cdr3_aa: CASSHGQGHSPLHF
cdr3_nt: TGCGCCAGCAGCCACGGACAGGGACATTCACCCCTCCACTTT

clone_size: NA
j_call: TRBJ1-2
v_call: TRBV5-1
cdr3_length: 13
d_call: NA
cdr3_aa: CATYDPGTYGYTF
cdr3_nt: TGCGCCACCTACGATCCCGGGACATATGGCTACACCTTC

clone_size: NA
j_call: TRBJ1-6
v_call: TRBV10-3
cdr3_length: 13
d_call: NA
cdr3_aa: CAISDSINSPLHF
cdr3_nt: TGTGCCATCAGTGATAGTATCAATTCACCCCTCCACTTT

clone_size: NA
j_call: TRBJ2-7
v_call: TRBV4-3
cdr3_length: 14
d_call: NA
cdr3_aa: CASSQDPYSYEQYF
cdr3_nt: TGCGCCAGCAGCCAAGATCCCTACTCCTACGAGCAGTACTTC

clone_size: few
j_call: TRBJ1-1
v_call: TRBV7-2
cdr3_length: 14
d_call: NA
cdr3_aa: CASSLGQSNTEAFF
cdr3_nt: TGTGCCAGCAGCCTTGGACAGTCGAACACTGAAGCTTTCTTT

clone_size: once
j_call: TRBJ2-1
v_call: TRBV27
cdr3_length: 19
d_call: TRBD1
cdr3_aa: CASSLDRGRIQSSYNEQFF
cdr3_nt: TGTGCCAGCAGTTTAGACAGGGGGCGCATCCAGAGCTCCTACAATGAGCAGTTCTTC

clone_size: NA
j_call: TRBJ2-7
v_call: TRBV3-1
cdr3_length: 15
d_call: NA
cdr3_aa: CASSPTSLVRSEQYF
cdr3_nt: TGTGCCAGCAGCCCGACGTCTCTTGTGCGGAGCGAGCAGTACTTC

clone_size: few
j_call: TRBJ1-1
v_call: TRBV7-2
cdr3_length: 13
d_call: NA
cdr3_aa: CASSFEVDTEAFF
cdr3_nt: TGTGCCAGCAGCTTCGAGGTCGACACTGAAGCTTTCTTT

clone_size: NA
j_call: TRBJ2-2
v_call: TRBV5-6
cdr3_length: 14
d_call: NA
cdr3_aa: CASSFKVNTGELFF
cdr3_nt: TGTGCCAGCAGCTTCAAAGTGAACACCGGGGAGCTGTTTTTT

clone_size: NA
j_call: TRBJ2-7
v_call: TRBV5-1
cdr3_length: 14
d_call: NA
cdr3_aa: CASSTGPGSWEQYF
cdr3_nt: TGCGCCAGCAGCACCGGACCGGGGAGTTGGGAGCAGTACTTC

clone_size: few
j_call: TRBJ1-4
v_call: TRBV12-3/TRBV12-4
cdr3_length: 13
d_call: NA
cdr3_aa: CASRDGRDEKLFF
cdr3_nt: TGTGCCAGCAGGGACGGGAGGGATGAAAAACTGTTTTTT

clone_size: NA
j_call: TRBJ2-1
v_call: TRBV6-6
cdr3_length: 15
d_call: TRBD2
cdr3_aa: CASTKGLAGVNEQFF
cdr3_nt: TGTGCCAGCACTAAAGGGCTAGCGGGCGTCAATGAGCAGTTCTTC

clone_size: few
j_call: TRBJ1-4
v_call: TRBV7-9
cdr3_length: 14
d_call: NA
cdr3_aa: CASTPLGPNEKLFF
cdr3_nt: TGTGCCAGCACCCCTCTGGGTCCTAATGAAAAACTGTTTTTT

clone_size: NA
j_call: TRBJ1-4
v_call: TRBV4-1
cdr3_length: 15
d_call: NA
cdr3_aa: CASSQDRDFREKLFF
cdr3_nt: TGCGCCAGCAGCCAAGACCGGGATTTCCGTGAAAAACTGTTTTTT